A selection of T cell receptor beta chains follows, all from one sample in a study of cytomegalovirus exposure and HLA in healthy donors. Here immunoSEQ multiplex PCR was the method, and the copy in TCRdb shows in-frame clones only, minus some. The sample has around 260,000 clones; 75% to 90% are singletons. Sequenced: PBMCs. All receptors come from a girl aged 2 to 10 in good health and CMV-seronegative. CDR3s include the opening cysteine and the closing phenylalanine or tryptophan. Fields, in order: V gene, J gene, clone size, D gene, CDR3 protein, CDR3 DNA. The D gene is left open where the match is weak. Expanded clones get a size class; other rows say once, few or many, or leave the size out.

TRBV6-1,TRBJ1-1,-,-,CASSEPSEGRGITEAFF,TGTGCCAGCAGTGAACCGTCCGAAGGCCGGGGAATCACTGAAGCTTTCTTT
TRBV7-2,TRBJ2-5,-,-,CASSRMPGLTQETQYF,TGTGCCAGCAGCCGTATGCCGGGACTCACCCAAGAGACCCAGTACTTC
TRBV2,TRBJ1-4,-,-,CASSVLRTNEKLFF,TGTGCCAGCAGTGTTTTAAGGACAAATGAAAAACTGTTTTTT
TRBV29-1,TRBJ2-4,-,TRBD1,CSVEDPRTGATGIQYF,TGCAGCGTTGAAGACCCCCGGACAGGGGCCACGGGCATTCAGTACTTC
TRBV6-1,TRBJ1-2,-,-,CASSEVGVNGYTF,TGTGCCAGCAGTGAAGTCGGGGTTAATGGCTACACCTTC
TRBV7-9,TRBJ1-2,-,TRBD1,CASSSTTRDRWGDPYGYTF,TGTGCCAGCAGCTCGACAACCAGGGACAGATGGGGGGACCCATATGGCTACACCTTC
TRBV7-9,TRBJ2-1,-,-,CASSARVQFF,TGTGCCAGCAGCGCGAGGGTGCAGTTCTTC
TRBV4-1,TRBJ2-7,-,TRBD1,CASSHPKMTGTGGEIWGEQYF,TGCGCCAGCAGCCATCCCAAGATGACGGGGACAGGGGGCGAAATTTGGGGCGAGCAGTACTTC
TRBV28,TRBJ1-4,few,-,CASSPTPQGPGALTNEKLFF,TGTGCCAGCAGCCCTACTCCTCAGGGCCCAGGAGCTTTAACTAATGAAAAACTGTTTTTT
TRBV9,TRBJ2-7,-,TRBD2,CASSVASSGPSYEQYF,TGTGCCAGCAGCGTAGCCTCTAGCGGGCCCTCCTACGAGCAGTACTTC
TRBV29-1,TRBJ1-3,-,-,CSVEGASGNTIYF,TGCAGCGTTGAAGGGGCCTCTGGAAACACCATATATTTT
TRBV7-9,TRBJ2-1,few,TRBD2,CASSLLFSGSSTYNEQFF,TGTGCCAGCAGCTTACTTTTTAGCGGGAGCTCCACCTACAATGAGCAGTTCTTC
TRBV5-1,TRBJ1-1,-,-,CASSLSWEGTEAFF,TGCGCCAGCAGCTTGAGTTGGGAGGGCACTGAAGCTTTCTTT
TRBV27,TRBJ1-4,-,-,CASSAGGDNEKLFF,TGTGCCAGCAGTGCCGGGGGGGATAATGAAAAACTGTTTTTT
TRBV6-1,TRBJ2-7,-,TRBD2,CASRRIAGESYEQYF,TGTGCCAGCAGGAGAATAGCGGGAGAATCCTACGAGCAGTACTTC
TRBV4-1,TRBJ1-5,-,-,CASSQEPREGYPPQHF,TGCGCCAGCAGCCAAGAGCCCAGGGAGGGGTATCCGCCCCAGCATTTT
TRBV30,TRBJ2-7,-,-,CAWSRGSEQYF,TGTGCCTGGAGTCGAGGGTCCGAGCAGTACTTC
TRBV18,TRBJ1-4,-,-,CASSSLATNEKLFF,TGTGCCAGCTCGTCCCTTGCAACTAATGAAAAACTGTTTTTT
TRBV7-9,TRBJ2-1,-,-,CASSSGLGNNEQFF,TGTGCCAGCAGCAGCGGCCTAGGGAATAATGAGCAGTTCTTC
TRBV18,TRBJ2-1,-,-,CASSPDSAHEQFF,TGTGCCAGCTCACCAGACTCGGCCCATGAGCAGTTCTTC
TRBV28,TRBJ1-2,-,-,CASSLGGRGVGYTF,TGTGCCAGCAGTCTGGGGGGTCGGGGCGTTGGCTACACCTTC
TRBV11-2,TRBJ2-5,few,-,CASSFTGFQETQYF,TGTGCCAGCAGCTTTACAGGTTTCCAAGAGACCCAGTACTTC
TRBV2,TRBJ1-5,-,-,CASSETGLNQPQHF,TGTGCCAGCAGTGAAACAGGCCTCAATCAGCCCCAGCATTTT
TRBV4-1,TRBJ2-3,-,TRBD2,CASSQWGTSTPAQYF,TGCGCCAGCAGCCAGTGGGGGACTAGCACCCCAGCACAGTATTTT
TRBV11-2,TRBJ1-4,-,-,CASSPRRTYNEKLFF,TGTGCCAGCAGCCCACGACGGACTTATAATGAAAAACTGTTTTTT
TRBV18,TRBJ2-1,few,-,CASSPSGDGVYNEQFF,TGTGCCAGCTCACCATCCGGGGATGGGGTTTACAATGAGCAGTTCTTC
TRBV27,TRBJ1-6,-,-,CASSPWGEGGLSPLHF,TGTGCCAGCAGTCCCTGGGGGGAGGGGGGCCTTTCACCCCTCCACTTT
TRBV28,TRBJ2-3,-,TRBD1,CASSLLAGTGRDTQYF,TGTGCCAGCAGTTTGCTAGCCGGGACAGGGAGAGATACGCAGTATTTT
TRBV5-6,TRBJ1-4,-,TRBD1,CASSSVDRGYEKLFF,TGTGCCAGCAGCTCCGTGGACAGGGGATATGAAAAACTGTTTTTT
TRBV27,TRBJ1-2,-,TRBD1,CASSPTRNTGGSGGYTF,TGTGCCAGCAGTCCCACCCGAAACACAGGGGGAAGTGGCGGCTACACCTTC
TRBV6-5,TRBJ2-7,once,-,CASSYPGSTPYEQYF,TGTGCCAGCAGTTACCCGGGGTCAACGCCCTACGAGCAGTACTTC
TRBV6-5,TRBJ1-1,few,-,CASSVEIGNTEAFF,TGTGCCAGCAGTGTGGAGATAGGGAACACTGAAGCTTTCTTT
TRBV27,TRBJ2-1,-,-,CASSFYRYNEQFF,TGTGCCAGCAGTTTTTACAGATACAATGAGCAGTTCTTC
TRBV30,TRBJ2-7,-,-,CAWGLGYEQYF,TGTGCCTGGGGACTGGGTTACGAGCAGTACTTC
TRBV15,TRBJ2-6,few,TRBD2,CATSYLAGSISDGANVLTF,TGTGCCACCAGCTACCTAGCGGGCAGTATCTCTGATGGGGCCAACGTCCTGACTTTC
TRBV27,TRBJ2-7,-,TRBD1,CASSLGQGFHEQYF,TGTGCCAGCAGTTTAGGACAGGGGTTCCACGAGCAGTACTTC
TRBV11-2,TRBJ1-1,-,-,CASSFDRNTEAFF,TGTGCCAGCAGCTTCGACAGGAACACTGAAGCTTTCTTT
TRBV6-1,TRBJ2-3,few,TRBD2,CASRLAGVTTDTQYF,TGTGCCAGCAGGCTAGCGGGGGTTACCACAGATACGCAGTATTTT
TRBV27,TRBJ2-7,-,-,CASRREVGYEQYF,TGTGCCAGCAGAAGGGAGGTCGGTTACGAGCAGTACTTC
TRBV4-1,TRBJ2-1,-,TRBD2,CASSPVTSESSYNEQFF,TGCGCCAGCAGCCCAGTGACTAGCGAAAGCTCCTACAATGAGCAGTTCTTC
TRBV19,TRBJ1-1,-,-,CASSKKLRTEAFF,TGTGCCAGTAGTAAAAAGTTGAGGACTGAAGCTTTCTTT
TRBV2,TRBJ2-7,-,-,CASSEGHLAYEQYF,TGTGCCAGCAGTGAAGGGCATTTAGCGTACGAGCAGTACTTC
TRBV5-1,TRBJ2-5,-,TRBD2,CASSFELAGGPQETQYF,TGCGCCAGCAGCTTCGAACTAGCGGGGGGTCCCCAAGAGACCCAGTACTTC
TRBV2,TRBJ1-2,once,TRBD1,CASSRQGIYGYTF,TGTGCCAGCAGTAGACAGGGGATCTATGGCTACACCTTC
TRBV9,TRBJ2-7,-,-,CASSVGAVPYEQYF,TGTGCCAGCAGCGTAGGGGCTGTACCCTACGAGCAGTACTTC
TRBV29-1,TRBJ2-3,-,-,CSVGRVADTQYF,TGCAGCGTTGGCAGGGTCGCGGATACGCAGTATTTT
TRBV27,TRBJ1-3,-,TRBD1,CASSSGTGGNTIYF,TGTGCCAGCAGTTCAGGGACAGGGGGAAACACCATATATTTT
TRBV9,TRBJ2-7,-,TRBD1,CASSVGQGGPYEQYF,TGTGCCAGCAGCGTTGGACAGGGTGGACCCTACGAGCAGTACTTC
TRBV21-1,TRBJ1-1,-,-,CAPNGGKNTEAFF,TGTGCCCCAAACGGGGGAAAGAACACTGAAGCTTTCTTT
TRBV18,TRBJ2-7,-,-,CASSPRRDSYEQYF,TGTGCCAGCTCACCAAGGCGGGACTCCTACGAGCAGTACTTC
TRBV2,TRBJ1-1,-,TRBD1,CATAGTVVNTEAFF,TGTGCCACTGCCGGGACAGTAGTGAACACTGAAGCTTTCTTT
TRBV7-7,TRBJ2-7,-,-,CASSFGGSYEQYF,TGTGCCAGCAGCTTCGGGGGATCCTACGAGCAGTACTTC
TRBV14,TRBJ1-5,-,-,CASREVLGNQPQHF,TGTGCCAGCAGAGAGGTTCTCGGCAATCAGCCCCAGCATTTT
TRBV9,TRBJ2-2,-,-,CASSRTPTGELFF,TGTGCCAGCAGTAGGACACCAACCGGGGAGCTGTTTTTT
TRBV11-2,TRBJ2-2,-,TRBD2,CASSLGGGSTGELFF,TGTGCCAGCAGCTTAGGCGGGGGAAGCACCGGGGAGCTGTTTTTT